The rows below give T cell receptor beta chains drawn from one sample of a study of blood T cell repertoires in COVID-19. Some clones are missing from TCRdb's copy, which holds only in-frame ones; the method was immunoSEQ multiplex PCR. The table shows over 200,000 clones, with 86% occurring only once. The sample consisted of peripheral blood. Receptor source: a man in his forties who had recovered from COVID-19. Both conserved end residues are part of each CDR3. The D gene is left open where the match is weak. Part of the rows lack a size; the others show once, few, many or a class for expanded clones.

D gene	CDR3 length	V gene	clone size	J gene	CDR3 DNA	CDR3 protein
.	13	TRBV11-3	.	TRBJ2-1	TGTGCTTCGTCGGGTTCCGGGTTCAATGAGCAGTTCTTC	CASSGSGFNEQFF
.	15	TRBV4-1	.	TRBJ2-7	TGCGCCAGCAGCCAAGACAGGATGTGGACCTACGAGCAGTACTTC	CASSQDRMWTYEQYF
TRBD2	15	TRBV5-1	.	TRBJ2-3	TGCGCCAGCAGCTTAACTAGCGGTAGCACAGATACGCAGTATTTT	CASSLTSGSTDTQYF
.	14	TRBV6-6	few	TRBJ2-2	TGTGCCAGCAGTTCCAGGGGGGACACCGGGGAGCTGTTTTTT	CASSSRGDTGELFF
.	14	TRBV6-5	.	TRBJ1-1	TGTGCCAGCAGTTTGCAGGGCCTGAACACTGAAGCTTTCTTT	CASSLQGLNTEAFF
.	12	TRBV19	.	TRBJ1-2	TGTGCCAGTAGTAGCCTGGGGCAGAGCCTCACCTTC	CASSSLGQSLTF
.	13	TRBV12-3/TRBV12-4	.	TRBJ1-1	TGTGCCAGCAGTTCCGGACGGGGAGCTGAAGCTTTCTTT	CASSSGRGAEAFF
TRBD2	15	TRBV5-6	.	TRBJ2-7	TGTGCCAGCAGCTTGTCGGGCGGGAGCTCCTACGAGCAGTACTTC	CASSLSGGSSYEQYF
TRBD2	18	TRBV7-2	.	TRBJ2-1	TGTGCCAGCAGCTTAGCAGCCAGTAGCGGGAGTAGCAACAATGAGCAGTTCTTC	CASSLAASSGSSNNEQFF
.	11	TRBV7-2	.	TRBJ2-7	TGTGCCAGCAGGATAGGGGACGAGCAGTACTTC	CASRIGDEQYF
.	15	TRBV3-1/TRBV3-2	.	TRBJ2-7	TGTGCCAGCAGCCTCCAGGGGGGAGACTCCAAAGAGCAGTACTTC	CASSLQGGDSKEQYF
TRBD1	15	TRBV19	few	TRBJ1-2	TGTGCCAGTACGGTAGGGGACAGGGAGAGTTATGGCTACACCTTC	CASTVGDRESYGYTF
TRBD1	16	TRBV9	.	TRBJ2-1	TGTGCCAGCAGCGCCCGACCGGACAGGGGAAGGAATGAGCAGTTCTTC	CASSARPDRGRNEQFF
TRBD1	14	TRBV5-6	.	TRBJ1-4	TGTGCCAGCTTCCAAGGGGGCTCTAATGAAAAACTGTTTTTT	CASFQGGSNEKLFF
TRBD2	16	TRBV5-4	.	TRBJ2-2	TGTGCCAGCAGTCCGACTAGCGGGAGGGCCACCGGGGAGCTGTTTTTT	CASSPTSGRATGELFF
TRBD1	14	TRBV19	once	TRBJ1-2	TGTGCCAGCCTAACCGGGACAGGCGTCTGGGGCTACACCTTC	CASLTGTGVWGYTF
TRBD2	15	TRBV24-1	.	TRBJ2-3	TGTGCCACCAGTGACCCTCGGACTAGCTATCATACGCAGTATTTT	CATSDPRTSYHTQYF
.	13	TRBV6-1	.	TRBJ2-3	TGTGCCAGCAGTGAAGTCGGAGGGAATACGCAGTATTTT	CASSEVGGNTQYF
.	14	TRBV6-6	once	TRBJ1-6	TGTGCCAGCAGTCGGGACCCAGGAGGCTCACCCCTCCACTTT	CASSRDPGGSPLHF
.	18	TRBV12-1	.	TRBJ2-7	TGTGCCAGCAGCTTTGGGAAGGTCGGGACTCAGGTACGCTACGAGCAGTACTTC	CASSFGKVGTQVRYEQYF
TRBD1	13	TRBV6-5	.	TRBJ1-2	TGTGCCAGCAGTTTCGACAGGGCCCATGGCTACACCTTC	CASSFDRAHGYTF
.	14	TRBV6-2/TRBV6-3	.	TRBJ2-1	TGTGCCAGCAGTTTGATGTCTAGGTACAATGAGCAGTTCTTC	CASSLMSRYNEQFF
.	17	TRBV6-2/TRBV6-3	.	TRBJ1-5	TGTGCCAGCAGCAGAGGGGCGGGCAGGGGTAGCAATCAGCCCCAGCATTTT	CASSRGAGRGSNQPQHF
.	16	TRBV3-1/TRBV3-2	.	TRBJ2-5	TGTGCCAGCAGCCATTTCGGCGGTCTGAAACCCGAGACCCAGTACTTC	CASSHFGGLKPETQYF
.	15	TRBV27	.	TRBJ1-1	TGTGCCAGCAGTTTATCGCGGTCGATGAGAACTGAAGCTTTCTTT	CASSLSRSMRTEAFF
TRBD1	18	TRBV5-1	few	TRBJ1-4	TGCGCCAGCAGCTTGTATCAGGGATTGGGACAGAGAAATGAAAAACTGTTTTTT	CASSLYQGLGQRNEKLFF
.	16	TRBV4-3	.	TRBJ2-6	TGCGCCAGCAGCCAAGATGAAGGGGCTGGGGCCAACGTCCTGACTTTC	CASSQDEGAGANVLTF
.	14	TRBV7-2	.	TRBJ1-2	TGTGCCAGCAGCACCAGGTTTCCTTATTATGGCTACACCTTC	CASSTRFPYYGYTF
.	13	TRBV7-8	.	TRBJ2-7	TGTGCCAGCAGCTCCGACACGAACTACGAGCAGTACTTC	CASSSDTNYEQYF
.	15	TRBV5-1	.	TRBJ2-7	TGCGCCAGCAGCTTGAGCGGGACAGGAGCCTACGAGCAGTACTTC	CASSLSGTGAYEQYF